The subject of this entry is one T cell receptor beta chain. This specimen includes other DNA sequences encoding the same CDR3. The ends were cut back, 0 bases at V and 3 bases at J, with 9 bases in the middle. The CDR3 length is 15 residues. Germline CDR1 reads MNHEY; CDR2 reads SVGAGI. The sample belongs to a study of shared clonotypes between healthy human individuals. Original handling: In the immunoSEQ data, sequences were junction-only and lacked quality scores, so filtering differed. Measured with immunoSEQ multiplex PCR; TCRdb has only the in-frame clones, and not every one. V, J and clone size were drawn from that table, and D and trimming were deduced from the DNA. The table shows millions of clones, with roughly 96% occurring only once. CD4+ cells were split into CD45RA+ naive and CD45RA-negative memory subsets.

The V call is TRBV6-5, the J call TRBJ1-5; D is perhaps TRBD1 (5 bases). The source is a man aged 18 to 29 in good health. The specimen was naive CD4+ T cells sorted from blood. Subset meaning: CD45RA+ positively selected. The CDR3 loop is CASSYSTASNQPQHF. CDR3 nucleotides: TGTGCCAGCAGTTACTCGACAGCCTCCAATCAGCCCCAGCATTTT.